This T cell receptor (beta chain) was retrieved from a study of Tregs in tolerant kidney transplant recipients. Measured with immunoSEQ multiplex PCR; TCRdb has only the in-frame clones, and not every one. The sample consists of more than 60,000 clones, roughly 98% of them appearing once. This clone was detected once. This CDR3 region has 13 residues. V gave up 0 bases and J gave up 4 bases, with 9 bases separating them. Germline loops: CDR1 GTSNPN, CDR2 SVGIG (reference sequence). The material sequenced was CD4+ T cells from blood, taken before the transplant. This sequence joins TRBV30 and TRBJ1-2; TRBD1 might be the D (5 bases). The TCR was taken from a human donor who received a combined kidney and bone marrow transplant. CDR3 nucleotide sequence: TGTGCCTGGAGTGTGAGGGGAGGCTATGGCTACACCTTC. Encoded protein: CAWSVRGGYGYTF.